This record concerns one T cell receptor beta chain sequence. The data belong to a study of blood T cell repertoires in COVID-19. Study-level background: Researchers got acute and convalescent COVID-19 samples from the United States, Italy and Spain. PBMCs, B-cell-depleted T cells, or T cells were the source of the cDNA or gDNA that made up the material.

Authors' methods: Estimation of nucleated cell counts was performed using reference gene primer amplification. Data came from immunoSEQ multiplex PCR; TCRdb stores just in-frame clones and leaves some out. V and J calls and clone size are as listed in that table; D and trimming were resolved from the DNA. The sample has more than 95,000 clones; around 80% are singletons. This receptor was identified in a man at least 80 years old with acute or convalescent COVID-19. Source material: peripheral blood.

The CDR3 loop is CASSLQGNSGNTIYF. CDR3 bases: TGTGCCAGCAGCTTACAGGGTAACTCTGGAAACACCATATATTTT. The chain combines TRBV7-2 with TRBJ1-3; the D gene is possibly TRBD1 (5 bases). This CDR3 contains 15 residues. V was clipped by 2 bases and J by 0 bases, with 8 bases between them. The germline gives CDR1 SGHTA, CDR2 FQGNSA.